The 17 T cell receptor beta chains in this list originate from one sample, sequenced in a study of blood T cell repertoires in COVID-19. Clones were read by immunoSEQ multiplex PCR, and TCRdb kept only the in-frame ones, dropping some. The data show some 330,000 clones, 85% to 90% seen once. Sequences were obtained from PBMCs or T cells enriched from blood (not recorded which). Source of these receptors: a man aged 30 to 39 who had recovered from COVID-19.

The V and J genes are TRBV6-5 and TRBJ2-6, with TRBD2 as a possible D gene (5 bases). Trimming removed 8 bases from V and 1 base from J, with 12 bases in between. Germline V gives CDR1 MNHEY, CDR2 SVGAGI. The CDR3 has 15 residues. The CDR3 sequence is CASGSGGSGANVLTF. For the CDR3, the DNA is TGTGCCAGCGGATCGGGCGGGTCTGGGGCCAACGTCCTGACTTTC.

The chain is built from TRBV7-8 and TRBJ2-3; 7 nucleotides line up with TRBD2. J lost 7 bases, V lost 5 bases, and 9 bases had no gene match. The CDR3 is 14 residues long. From germline, CDR1 is SGHVS and CDR2 FQNEAQ. DNA for the CDR3: TGTGCCAGCAGCAAGCGGGGAGACCACTATACGCAGTATTTT. Amino acid sequence: CASSKRGDHYTQYF.

The gene calls are TRBV2 and TRBJ2-5; weak D call: TRBD2 (6 bases). Germline CDR1 SNHLY, CDR2 FYNNEI. The CDR3 length is 12 residues. Trimming pared 8 bases from V and 3 bases from J, leaving 10 bases between. CDR3: CASSRREETQYF. For the CDR3, the DNA is TGTGCCAGCTCACGGAGGGAAGAGACCCAGTACTTC.

The chain recombines TRBV5-1 with TRBJ2-1; TRBD1 agrees at 9 bases. Germline values: CDR1 SGHRS, CDR2 YFSETQ. Trimming removed 0 bases from V and 6 bases from J; junction bases left unmatched: 7. This CDR3 has 16 residues. The CDR3 spells CASSLVAGTGLNEQFF. CDR3 bases: TGCGCCAGCAGCTTGGTAGCCGGGACAGGGCTCAATGAGCAGTTCTTC.

The chain uses TRBV5-1 and TRBJ2-2, with TRBD1 identical over 9 bases. The CDR3 extends over 15 amino acids. With 4 bases clipped from V and 4 bases from J, the junction kept 5 bases outside the gene matches. From germline, CDR1 is SGHRS and CDR2 YFSETQ. CDR3 loop: CASSRTGEVTGELFF. The CDR3 DNA is TGCGCCAGCAGCCGGACAGGGGAGGTCACCGGGGAGCTGTTTTTT. The full variable domain, rest sourced from reference TRBV5-1 and TRBJ2-2, is KAGVTQTPRYLIKTRGQQVTLSCSPISGHRSVSWYQQTPGQGLQFLFEYFSETQRNKGNFPGRFSGRQFSNSRSEMNVSTLELGDSALYLCASSRTGEVTGELFFGEGSRLTVL.

The chain employs TRBV7-9 and TRBJ2-1; D is uncertain. The germline V and J ends were trimmed by 2 bases and 1 base, with 6 bases remaining between them. Germline CDR1 reads SEHNR; CDR2 reads FQNEAQ (reference sequence). The CDR3 has 14 residues. CDR3 nucleotides: TGTGCCAGCAGCTTACTAGTTTCCTACAATGAGCAGTTCTTC. Amino acids: CASSLLVSYNEQFF.

The rearrangement uses TRBV11-3 and TRBJ1-2; TRBD1 is a possible D gene (6 bases). Germline CDR1 and CDR2: SGHNT and YENEEA. The CDR3 contains 16 residues. V was clipped by 2 bases and J by 6 bases, with 19 bases between them. CDR3 sequence reads: CASSLMGRGIFDGYTF. The CDR3 DNA is TGTGCCAGCAGCTTAATGGGCAGGGGTATTTTTGATGGCTACACCTTC.

As to this clone: The junction departs from germline at one end; a sequencing error may be responsible. This rearrangement joins TRBV12-3 or TRBV12-4 to TRBJ1-2, with 7 bases aligning to TRBD1. The CDR3 spans 13 residues. CDR3 nucleotides: TGTGCCGGCAGGAGGGGGCTTGGTTATGGCTACACCTTC. Encoded protein: CAGRRGLGYGYTF.

This CDR3 reads CAISESYSNQPQHF. DNA of the CDR3: TGTGCCATCAGTGAGTCATATAGCAATCAGCCCCAGCATTTT. This chain links TRBV10-3 with TRBJ1-5; D is ambiguous. Germline CDR1 reads ENHRY; CDR2 reads SYGVKD. The CDR3 length is 14 residues. Between the trimmed V and J ends, which lost 0 bases and 0 bases, there was a span of 3 bases.

This clone was counted between two and nine times. The chain employs TRBV6-6 and TRBJ1-2; D is possibly TRBD1 (5 bases). Trimming shortened V by 0 bases and J by 4 bases, and 9 bases separated the two germline ends. The CDR3 loop spans 14 amino acids. Per germline, CDR1 MNHNY and CDR2 SVGAGI (reference sequence). CDR3 bases: TGTGCCAGCAGTTACTCAGCGGGGACCTATGGCTACACCTTC. Translation gives CASSYSAGTYGYTF.

This clone was seen a single time. The V and J genes are TRBV4-2 and TRBJ2-1; 9 nucleotides align to TRBD2. CDR1 is LGHNA, CDR2 YNFKEQ, per germline. The CDR3 covers 16 residues. Unmatched junction bases numbered 12, after V lost 5 bases and J lost 7 bases. The CDR3 DNA sequence: TGTGCCAGCAGCGCGGCCCGGGCGGGAGGGAAAAATGAGCAGTTCTTC. It translates to CASSAARAGGKNEQFF.

The V call is TRBV27, the J call TRBJ1-1, with TRBD1 matching over 9 bases. With V trimmed by 5 bases and J by 6 bases, 10 bases remained unmatched. The CDR3 length is 15 residues. CDR1 is MNHEY and CDR2 is SMNVEV in the germline V gene (reference sequence). The chain's CDR3 is CASSPGTGIVAEAFF. The CDR3 coding sequence is TGTGCCAGCAGTCCAGGGACAGGGATCGTCGCTGAAGCTTTCTTT.

The chain carries TRBV18 and TRBJ2-3; tentative D call: TRBD1 (5 bases). CDR1 and CDR2 (germline): KGHSH, LQKENI. The germline V and J ends were trimmed by 6 bases and 1 base, with 14 bases remaining between them. This CDR3 is 15 amino acids long. The CDR3 nucleotides read TGTGCCAGCTCCCCTTACGTGGGGCGCACAGATACGCAGTATTTT. The encoded protein is CASSPYVGRTDTQYF. The full variable domain, rest sourced from reference TRBV18 and TRBJ2-3, is NAGVMQNPRHLVRRRGQEARLRCSPMKGHSHVYWYRQLPEEGLKFMVYLQKENIIDESGMPKERFSAEFPKEGPSILRIQQVVRGDSAAYFCASSPYVGRTDTQYFGPGTRLTVL.

CDR3 protein: CASITFPGTGGDQPQHF. For the CDR3, the DNA is TGTGCCAGCATCACCTTTCCCGGGACAGGGGGCGATCAGCCCCAGCATTTT. The rearrangement links TRBV21-1 to TRBJ1-5; the tabulated D call, TRBD1, remains unverified against the DNA. TRBV21-1 is recorded as a pseudogene. This CDR3 spans 17 amino acids.

A word on this clone: The sample carries other DNA sequences with the same CDR3. This rearrangement joins TRBV27 to TRBJ1-1; D is unclear. The germline CDR1 and CDR2 sequences are MNHEY and SMNVEV (reference sequence). The V end was cut by 0 bases, the J end by 1 base, with 3 bases between. This CDR3 comprises 13 residues. DNA for the CDR3: TGTGCCAGCAGTTTATCCAGGAACACTGAAGCTTTCTTT. It specifies CASSLSRNTEAFF.

The chain joins TRBV12-3 or TRBV12-4 to TRBJ1-2; D might be TRBD1 (5 bases). Trimming stripped 6 bases from V and 5 bases from J, with 13 bases between. CDR3 length equals 13 residues. CDR3: CASRGDFGYGYTF. In DNA, the CDR3 is TGTGCCAGCAGGGGGGACTTCGGTTATGGCTACACCTTC.

The chain employs TRBV19 and TRBJ1-4; 8 bases are shared with TRBD1. This CDR3 is 15 amino acids long. CDR1 LNHDA and CDR2 SQIVND come from the germline V gene (reference sequence). J lost 3 bases, V lost 4 bases, and 4 bases had no gene match. The CDR3 DNA reads as TGTGCCAGTAGTAGAAGGACAGGGCCTAATGAAAAACTGTTTTTT. Amino acid sequence: CASSRRTGPNEKLFF.